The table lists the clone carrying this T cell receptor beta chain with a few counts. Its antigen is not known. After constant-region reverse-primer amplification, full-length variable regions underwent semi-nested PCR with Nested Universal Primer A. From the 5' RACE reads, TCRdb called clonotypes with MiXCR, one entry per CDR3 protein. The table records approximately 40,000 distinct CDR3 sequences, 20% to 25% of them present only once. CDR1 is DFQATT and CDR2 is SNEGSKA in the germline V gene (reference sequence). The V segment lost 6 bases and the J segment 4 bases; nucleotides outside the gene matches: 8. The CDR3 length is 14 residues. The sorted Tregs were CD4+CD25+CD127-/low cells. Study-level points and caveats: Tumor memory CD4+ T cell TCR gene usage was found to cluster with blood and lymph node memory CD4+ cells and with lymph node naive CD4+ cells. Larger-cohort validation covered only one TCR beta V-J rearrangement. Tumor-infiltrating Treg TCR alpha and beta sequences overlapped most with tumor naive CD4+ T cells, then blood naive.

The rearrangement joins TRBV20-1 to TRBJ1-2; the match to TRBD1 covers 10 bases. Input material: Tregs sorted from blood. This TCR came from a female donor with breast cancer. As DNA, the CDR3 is TGCAGTGCCTCCGGACAGGGGGAGGTCTATGGCTACACCTTC. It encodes CSASGQGEVYGYTF.